This T cell receptor beta chain emerged from a study of blood T cell repertoires in COVID-19. The V gene's germline CDR1 is MGHDK and CDR2 SYGVNS. J was trimmed by 8 bases and V by 4 bases; bases with no gene match: 10. This CDR3 region has 15 residues. Original processing notes: Estimation of nucleated cell counts relied on the amplification of reference gene primers. Profiling relied on immunoSEQ multiplex PCR, and the TCRdb table lists in-frame clones only, not all of them. D and trimming come from the DNA, and the V and J calls and clone size come from that table. The table has 650,000 to 800,000 clones, approximately 90% seen once.

The chain recombines TRBV25-1 with TRBJ1-4, with 7 positions matching TRBD1. Sequenced material: peripheral blood. This receptor was taken from a woman aged 18 to 35 with acute or convalescent COVID-19. The CDR3 loop reads CASSGYRDRGEKLFF. The CDR3 coding sequence is TGTGCCAGCAGTGGATACCGGGACAGAGGAGAAAAACTGTTTTTT. Drawing the rest from reference TRBV25-1 and TRBJ1-4, the complete variable domain is EADIYQTPRYLVIGTGKKITLECSQTMGHDKMYWYQQDPGMELHLIHYSYGVNSTEKGDLSSESTVSRIRTEHFPLTLESARPSHTSQYLCASSGYRDRGEKLFFGSGTQLSVL.